These 9 T cell receptor beta chains came from one sample sequenced in a study of T-cell reconstitution after alpha-beta-depleted transplantation in children. It was with unique molecular identifiers that the TCRbeta library was prepared. TCRdb ran MiXCR on the PCR reads and lists one entry per CDR3 protein. The sample comprises 170,000 or so distinct CDR3 sequences, 6% to 7% of which are singletons, and around 3.1% rests with the top ten. The sample in question was PBMCs from the stem cell graft donor, obtained from the stem cell graft. These receptors were collected from a human donor who donated a stem cell graft to a child with Wiskott-Aldrich syndrome.

There are many counts of this clonotype. The chain employs TRBV28 and TRBJ2-6, with D unresolved. The CDR3 loop spans 15 amino acids. Germline lookup yields CDR1 MDHEN and CDR2 SYDVKM. V was clipped by 5 bases and J by 4 bases, with 12 bases between them. CDR3 bases: TGTGCCAGCAGTCCGTCGGCGCGGGGGGCCAACGTCCTGACTTTC. Translated: CASSPSARGANVLTF.

This clonotype was seen more than once but under ten times. The rearrangement joins TRBV29-1 to TRBJ1-1; D unresolved. Trimming cost V 3 bases and J 1 base, with 9 bases left between them. The CDR3 contains 13 residues. Germline CDR1 is SQVTM and CDR2 is ANQGSEA. In DNA, the CDR3 is TGCAGCGTTGATTCTGGTGCGAACACTGAAGCTTTCTTT. Translating it yields CSVDSGANTEAFF.

This clonotype was found many times. This chain links TRBV29-1 with TRBJ2-3; D is uncertain. Germline-derived CDR1 and CDR2 are SQVTM and ANQGSEA. CDR3 length equals 11 residues. V lost 6 bases to trimming and J lost 6 bases, with 10 bases between them. For the CDR3, the DNA is TGCAGCGTGCCCCAGAGCGATACGCAGTATTTT. Its translation: CSVPQSDTQYF.

This clonotype was recorded at least ten times. The gene calls are TRBV24-1 and TRBJ2-2; D not resolved. Deletions cut 12 bases from V and 1 base from J, with 8 bases between. Germline V lookup: CDR1 KGHDR, CDR2 SFDVKD. The CDR3 runs to 12 residues. Here the CDR3 DNA reads TGTGCCTCTTCGTGGAACACCGGGGAGCTGTTTTTT. Amino acids: CASSWNTGELFF.

This clonotype was detected ten times or more. The chain carries TRBV5-5 and TRBJ1-2; D call uncertain. The CDR3 has 13 residues. Germline V gene data show CDR1 as SGHKS and CDR2 as YYEKEE (reference sequence). V dropped 0 bases and J dropped 3 bases, with 6 bases sitting between them. In DNA, the CDR3 is TGTGCCAGCAGCTTGGGGCCGGACTATGGCTACACCTTC. Protein product: CASSLGPDYGYTF.

In its sample, this clonotype was seen many times. V and J are TRBV7-9 and TRBJ1-1; D possibly corresponds to TRBD1 (6 bases). CDR3 length: 15 amino acids. V was cut by 4 bases and J by 3 bases, with 15 bases left in between. Germline V gene sequence: CDR1 SEHNR, CDR2 FQNEAQ (reference sequence). CDR3 coding DNA: TGTGCCAGCAGCTCTACTAATCCAGGGGACACTGAAGCTTTCTTT. Its protein product is CASSSTNPGDTEAFF.

This clonotype was seen at least ten times. The rearrangement links TRBV12-3 or TRBV12-4 to TRBJ1-1; possible D gene TRBD1, 6 bases. This CDR3 region has 14 residues. V lost 6 bases to trimming and J lost 1 base, with 12 bases between them. The CDR3 sequence is CASRRTEQNTEAFF. The CDR3 DNA sequence: TGTGCCAGCAGACGGACAGAACAGAACACTGAAGCTTTCTTT.

This clonotype was seen only a few times. V and J are TRBV7-2 and TRBJ2-2; 12 bases are shared with TRBD1. CDR1 and CDR2 (germline): SGHTA, FQGNSA. The CDR3 totals 15 residues. V lost 4 bases to trimming and J lost 8 bases; unmatched junction nucleotides: 5. CDR3 DNA: TGTGCCAGCAGCTCCGGGACAGGGGGCCAGGGGGAGCTGTTTTTT. Encoded protein: CASSSGTGGQGELFF.

This clonotype was detected ten times or more. V usage is TRBV20-1 and J usage is TRBJ2-3; no firm D call. Trimming stripped 0 bases from V and 2 bases from J, with 18 bases between. Looked up from germline, CDR1 is DFQATT and CDR2 is SNEGSKA (reference sequence). The CDR3 length is 17 residues. The CDR3 nucleotides read TGCAGTGCTAGAGATGAATGGAATTTAGCCCACACAGATACGCAGTATTTT. Protein: CSARDEWNLAHTDTQYF.